A selection of T cell receptor beta chains follows, all from one sample in a study of shared clonotypes between healthy human individuals. Measured with immunoSEQ multiplex PCR; TCRdb has only the in-frame clones, and not every one. The top ten hold 0.13% to 0.15% of the sample, which has about 2.4 million clones, roughly nine tenths seen once. The sample taken for sequencing was naive CD4+ T cells sorted from blood. The receptor set was obtained from a man between 18 and 35 years old in good health. Both conserved end residues are part of each CDR3. The D gene is left open where the match is weak. Clone size is not always given. Where it is, it says once, few, many or a class for expanded clones.

V gene: TRBV5-1
clone size: NA
J gene: TRBJ1-2
D gene: NA
CDR3 DNA: TGCGCCAGCAGCTTGACCGACAGTTTTGATGGCTACACCTTC
CDR3 protein: CASSLTDSFDGYTF

V gene: TRBV2
clone size: few
J gene: TRBJ2-3
D gene: NA
CDR3 DNA: TGTGCCAGCAGTGAAGGTTATACGCAGTATTTT
CDR3 protein: CASSEGYTQYF

V gene: TRBV7-6
clone size: NA
J gene: TRBJ1-6
D gene: TRBD1
CDR3 DNA: TGTGCCAGCAGCTGGACAGGCCAGGAACTTTCACCCCTCCACTTT
CDR3 protein: CASSWTGQELSPLHF

V gene: TRBV5-1
clone size: NA
J gene: TRBJ2-3
D gene: TRBD2
CDR3 DNA: TGCGCCAGCAGCCCGGGACTAGCGGGATATGCAGATACGCAGTATTTT
CDR3 protein: CASSPGLAGYADTQYF

V gene: TRBV6-1
clone size: NA
J gene: TRBJ1-5
D gene: NA
CDR3 DNA: TGTGCCAGCAGTGAAGTCGGGCTCAGCTCCGGGCAGCCCCAGCATTTT
CDR3 protein: CASSEVGLSSGQPQHF

V gene: TRBV2
clone size: few
J gene: TRBJ2-7
D gene: NA
CDR3 DNA: TGTGCCAGCAGAGAAGGACTGTCCTACGAGCAGTACTTC
CDR3 protein: CASREGLSYEQYF

V gene: TRBV4-3
clone size: NA
J gene: TRBJ1-1
D gene: NA
CDR3 DNA: TGCGCCAGCAGCCAAGATCTTGGAGGGGCTGAAGCTTTCTTT
CDR3 protein: CASSQDLGGAEAFF

V gene: TRBV5-4
clone size: NA
J gene: TRBJ1-2
D gene: TRBD1
CDR3 DNA: TGTGCCAGCAGCTTGAGGGGGCAGGGGCATTATGGCTACACCTTC
CDR3 protein: CASSLRGQGHYGYTF

V gene: TRBV6-6
clone size: NA
J gene: TRBJ2-6
D gene: NA
CDR3 DNA: TGTGCCAGCACCTGGGGGGCAGCTGGGGCCAACGTCCTGACTTTC
CDR3 protein: CASTWGAAGANVLTF

V gene: TRBV11-2
clone size: NA
J gene: TRBJ2-1
D gene: TRBD2
CDR3 DNA: TGTGCCAGCAGCCCACCTCCTAGCGGGGGGGCTCAGGAGCAGTTCTTC
CDR3 protein: CASSPPPSGGAQEQFF

V gene: TRBV9
clone size: NA
J gene: TRBJ2-3
D gene: NA
CDR3 DNA: TGTGCCAGCAGCCCCCCAGTGGCCGGCACAGATACGCAGTATTTT
CDR3 protein: CASSPPVAGTDTQYF

V gene: TRBV11-2
clone size: NA
J gene: TRBJ1-5
D gene: TRBD1
CDR3 DNA: TGTGCCAGCAGCTTAGGACAGGGTAATCAGCCCCAGCATTTT
CDR3 protein: CASSLGQGNQPQHF

V gene: TRBV2
clone size: NA
J gene: TRBJ2-7
D gene: NA
CDR3 DNA: TGTGCCAGCAGTGAAGCGCCTCCGGGGGTCGAGCAGTACTTC
CDR3 protein: CASSEAPPGVEQYF

V gene: TRBV7-2
clone size: NA
J gene: TRBJ1-2
D gene: NA
CDR3 DNA: TGTGCCAGCAGCTTAGAGCGGGTGGGCTACACCTTC
CDR3 protein: CASSLERVGYTF

V gene: TRBV18
clone size: once
J gene: TRBJ2-7
D gene: NA
CDR3 DNA: TGTGCCAGCTCACCACCGAGCTACTCTCGGCAGTACTTC
CDR3 protein: CASSPPSYSRQYF

V gene: TRBV30
clone size: NA
J gene: TRBJ2-7
D gene: NA
CDR3 DNA: TGTGCCTGGAGTGTCGGGGGAAAGTCCTACGAGCAGTACTTC
CDR3 protein: CAWSVGGKSYEQYF

V gene: TRBV9
clone size: NA
J gene: TRBJ2-5
D gene: NA
CDR3 DNA: TGTGCCAGCAGCGTAGCGGCAGACCAAGAGACCCAGTACTTC
CDR3 protein: CASSVAADQETQYF